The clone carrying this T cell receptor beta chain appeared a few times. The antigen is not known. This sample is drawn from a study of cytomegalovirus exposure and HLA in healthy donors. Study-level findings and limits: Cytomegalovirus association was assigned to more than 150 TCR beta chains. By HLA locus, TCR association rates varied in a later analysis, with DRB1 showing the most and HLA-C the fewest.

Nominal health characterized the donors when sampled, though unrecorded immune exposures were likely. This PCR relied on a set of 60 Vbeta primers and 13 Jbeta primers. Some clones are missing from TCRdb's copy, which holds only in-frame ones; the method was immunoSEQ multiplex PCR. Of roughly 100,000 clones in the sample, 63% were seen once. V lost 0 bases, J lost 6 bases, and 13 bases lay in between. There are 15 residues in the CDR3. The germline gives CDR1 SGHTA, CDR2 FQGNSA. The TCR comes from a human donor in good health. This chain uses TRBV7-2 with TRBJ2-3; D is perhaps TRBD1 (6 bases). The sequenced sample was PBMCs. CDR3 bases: TGTGCCAGCAGCTTAGCGGGGGCTCCTTTTGATACGCAGTATTTT. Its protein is CASSLAGAPFDTQYF.